This TCR beta chain was recovered during a study of blood T cell repertoires in COVID-19. At the level of the study: Samples came from the United States, Italy and Spain, spanning acute and convalescent COVID-19.

CDR1 is WSHSY, CDR2 SAAADI, per germline. CDR3 size: 14 residues. V shed 4 bases and J shed 5 bases, with 15 bases lying between them. Method: immunoSEQ multiplex PCR; TCRdb's copy keeps in-frame clones and lacks some. The table lists some 99,000 clones, approximately 86% of them singletons. Sequenced: peripheral blood. The receptor comes from a woman in her fifties or sixties in a cohort sampled during active or convalescent COVID-19. The chain uses TRBV10-2 and TRBJ2-7, with a tentative D call TRBD1 (5 bases). CDR3 region: CASSAQRGIDEQYF. The CDR3 bases are TGCGCCAGCAGTGCACAAAGGGGTATCGACGAGCAGTACTTC.